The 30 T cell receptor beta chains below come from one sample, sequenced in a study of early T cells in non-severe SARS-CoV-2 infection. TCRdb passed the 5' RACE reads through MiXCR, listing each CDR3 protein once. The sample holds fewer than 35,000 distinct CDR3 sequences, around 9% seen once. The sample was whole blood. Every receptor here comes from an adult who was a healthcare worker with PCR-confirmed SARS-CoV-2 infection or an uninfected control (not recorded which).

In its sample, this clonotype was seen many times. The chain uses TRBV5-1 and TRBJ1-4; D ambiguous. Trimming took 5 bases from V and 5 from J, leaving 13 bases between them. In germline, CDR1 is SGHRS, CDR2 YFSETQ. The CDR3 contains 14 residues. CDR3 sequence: CASRTTYGNEKLFF. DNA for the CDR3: TGCGCCAGCAGAACTACTTACGGCAATGAAAAACTGTTTTTT. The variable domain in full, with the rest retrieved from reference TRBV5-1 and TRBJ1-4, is KAGVTQTPRYLIKTRGQQVTLSCSPISGHRSVSWYQQTPGQGLQFLFEYFSETQRNKGNFPGRFSGRQFSNSRSEMNVSTLELGDSALYLCASRTTYGNEKLFFGSGTQLSVL.

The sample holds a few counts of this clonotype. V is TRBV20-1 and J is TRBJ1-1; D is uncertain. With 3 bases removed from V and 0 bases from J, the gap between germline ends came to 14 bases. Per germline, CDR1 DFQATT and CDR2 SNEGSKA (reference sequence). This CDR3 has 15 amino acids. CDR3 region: CSASGSVRMNTEAFF. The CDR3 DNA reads TGCAGTGCTAGTGGCTCGGTCAGGATGAACACTGAAGCTTTCTTT.

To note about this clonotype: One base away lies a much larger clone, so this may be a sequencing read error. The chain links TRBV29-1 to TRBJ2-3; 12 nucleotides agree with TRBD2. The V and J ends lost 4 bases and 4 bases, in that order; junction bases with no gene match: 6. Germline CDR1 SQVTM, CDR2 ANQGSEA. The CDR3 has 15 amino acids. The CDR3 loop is CSVGPGLAGSDTQYF. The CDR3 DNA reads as TGCAGCGTTGGGCCGGGACTAGCGGGCTCAGATACGCAGTATTTT.

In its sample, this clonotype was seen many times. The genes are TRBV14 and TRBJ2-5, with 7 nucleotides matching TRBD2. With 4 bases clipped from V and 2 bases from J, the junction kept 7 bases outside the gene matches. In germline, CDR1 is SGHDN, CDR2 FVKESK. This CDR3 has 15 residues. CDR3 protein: CASSLRDYYQETQYF. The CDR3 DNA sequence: TGTGCCAGCAGCCTCCGGGACTATTATCAAGAGACCCAGTACTTC.

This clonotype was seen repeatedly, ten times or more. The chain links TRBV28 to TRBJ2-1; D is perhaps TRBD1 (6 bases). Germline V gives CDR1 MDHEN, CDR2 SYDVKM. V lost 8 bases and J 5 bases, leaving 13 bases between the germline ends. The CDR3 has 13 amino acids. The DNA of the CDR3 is TGTGCCAGCTACAGGGTTTCCGACAATGAGCAGTTCTTC. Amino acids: CASYRVSDNEQFF. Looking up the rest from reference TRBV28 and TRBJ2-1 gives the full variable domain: DVKVTQSSRYLVKRTGEKVFLECVQDMDHENMFWYRQDPGLGLRLIYFSYDVKMKEKGDIPEGYSVSREKKERFSLILESASTNQTSMYLCASYRVSDNEQFFGPGTRLTVL.

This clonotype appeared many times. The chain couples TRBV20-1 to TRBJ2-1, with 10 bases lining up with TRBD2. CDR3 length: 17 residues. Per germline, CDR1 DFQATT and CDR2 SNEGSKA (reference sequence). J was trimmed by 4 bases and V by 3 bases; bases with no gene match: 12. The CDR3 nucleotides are TGCAGTGCTAGGATACTAGCGGGGCCCAACCCATACAATGAGCAGTTCTTC. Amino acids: CSARILAGPNPYNEQFF.

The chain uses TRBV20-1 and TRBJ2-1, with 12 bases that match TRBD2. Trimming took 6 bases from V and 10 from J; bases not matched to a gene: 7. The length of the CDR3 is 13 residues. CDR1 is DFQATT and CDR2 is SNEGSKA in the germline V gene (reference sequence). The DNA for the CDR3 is TGCAGTGCCAAGGGACTAGCGGGTAACGAGCAGTTCTTC. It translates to CSAKGLAGNEQFF.

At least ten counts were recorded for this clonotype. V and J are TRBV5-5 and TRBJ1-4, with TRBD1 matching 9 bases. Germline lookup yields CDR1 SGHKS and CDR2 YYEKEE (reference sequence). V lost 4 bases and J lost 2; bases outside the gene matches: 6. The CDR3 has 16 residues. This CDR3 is CASSAGQGRTNEKLFF. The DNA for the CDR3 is TGTGCCAGCAGCGCGGGACAGGGAAGGACTAATGAAAAACTGTTTTTT.

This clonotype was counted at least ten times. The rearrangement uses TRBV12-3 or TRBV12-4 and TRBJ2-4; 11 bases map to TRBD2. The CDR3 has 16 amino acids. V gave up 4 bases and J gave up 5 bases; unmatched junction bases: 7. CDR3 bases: TGTGCCAGCAGTTCTAGGGTGACTAGCGGGGAAAACATTCAGTACTTC. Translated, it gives CASSSRVTSGENIQYF.

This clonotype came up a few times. CDR3 region: CASSEYDSNEKLFF. In DNA, the CDR3 is TGTGCCAGCAGTGAATATGACTCTAATGAAAAACTGTTTTTT. V usage is TRBV6-1 and J usage is TRBJ1-4, with D uncertain. V lost 2 bases, J lost 3 bases, and 7 bases lay in between. Germline lookup yields CDR1 MNHNS and CDR2 SASEGT. The CDR3 consists of 14 residues.

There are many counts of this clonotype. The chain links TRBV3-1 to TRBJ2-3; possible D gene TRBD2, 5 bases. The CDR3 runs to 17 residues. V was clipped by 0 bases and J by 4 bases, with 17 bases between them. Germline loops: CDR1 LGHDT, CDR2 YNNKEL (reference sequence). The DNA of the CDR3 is TGTGCCAGCAGCCAAGATGGAGGAGGACGACTATCAGATACGCAGTATTTT. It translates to CASSQDGGGRLSDTQYF.

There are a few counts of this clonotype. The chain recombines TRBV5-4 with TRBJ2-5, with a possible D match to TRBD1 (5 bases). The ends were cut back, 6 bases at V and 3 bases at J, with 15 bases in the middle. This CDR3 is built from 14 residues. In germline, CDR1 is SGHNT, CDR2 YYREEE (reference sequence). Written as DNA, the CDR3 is TGTGCCAGCACCCCGCAGGGCGGAAAAGAGACCCAGTACTTC. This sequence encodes CASTPQGGKETQYF.

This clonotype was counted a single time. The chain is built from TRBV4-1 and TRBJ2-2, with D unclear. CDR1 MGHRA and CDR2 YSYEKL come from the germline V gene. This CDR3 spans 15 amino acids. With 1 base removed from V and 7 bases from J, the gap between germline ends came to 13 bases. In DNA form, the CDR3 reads TGCGCCAGCAGCCAAGCCGGCAGGAAAGGCGGGGAGCTGTTTTTT. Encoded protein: CASSQAGRKGGELFF.

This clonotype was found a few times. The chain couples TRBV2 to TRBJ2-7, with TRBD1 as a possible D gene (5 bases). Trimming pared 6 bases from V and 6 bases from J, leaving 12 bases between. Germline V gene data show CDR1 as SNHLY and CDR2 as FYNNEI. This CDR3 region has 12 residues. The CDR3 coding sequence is TGTGCCAGCAGCCCTATGACAGCCGAGCAGTACTTC. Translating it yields CASSPMTAEQYF.

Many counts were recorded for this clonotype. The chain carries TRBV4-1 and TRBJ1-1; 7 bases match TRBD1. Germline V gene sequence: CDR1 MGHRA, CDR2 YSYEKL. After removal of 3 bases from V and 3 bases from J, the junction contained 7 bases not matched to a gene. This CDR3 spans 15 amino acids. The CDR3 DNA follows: TGCGCCAGCAGCCACCGAGGGGGCGCGGACACTGAAGCTTTCTTT. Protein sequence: CASSHRGGADTEAFF.

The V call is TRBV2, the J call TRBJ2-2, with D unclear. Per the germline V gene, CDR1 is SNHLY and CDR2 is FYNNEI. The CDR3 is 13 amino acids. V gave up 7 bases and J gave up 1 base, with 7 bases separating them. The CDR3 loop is CASTLVNTGELFF. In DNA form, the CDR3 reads TGTGCCAGCACCCTCGTGAACACCGGGGAGCTGTTTTTT.

The CDR3 loop is CASSDAVNQPQHF. The CDR3 DNA follows: TGCGCCAGCAGTGATGCAGTCAATCAGCCCCAGCATTTT. This chain connects TRBV10-2 to TRBJ1-5; the D is unclear. CDR3 length: 13 amino acids. Deletions cut 3 bases from V and 3 bases from J, with 6 bases between. The germline gives CDR1 WSHSY, CDR2 SAAADI.

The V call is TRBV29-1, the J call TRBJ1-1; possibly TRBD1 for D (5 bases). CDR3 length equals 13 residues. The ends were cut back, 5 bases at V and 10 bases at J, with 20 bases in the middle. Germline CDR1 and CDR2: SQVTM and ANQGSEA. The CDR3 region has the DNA TGCAGCGTTCAGGCAGGGTGGGGTATCGGAGCTTTCTTT. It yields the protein CSVQAGWGIGAFF.

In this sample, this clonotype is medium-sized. The CDR3 region has the DNA TGTGCCAGCAAAAACCCCGGGGACCATGAGCAGTTCTTC. Translation gives CASKNPGDHEQFF. The V gene is TRBV12-3 or TRBV12-4, the J gene TRBJ2-1; the D gene could be TRBD1 or TRBD2 (5 bases each). The CDR3 has 13 residues. The V and J ends lost 7 bases and 8 bases respectively, with 15 bases between them.

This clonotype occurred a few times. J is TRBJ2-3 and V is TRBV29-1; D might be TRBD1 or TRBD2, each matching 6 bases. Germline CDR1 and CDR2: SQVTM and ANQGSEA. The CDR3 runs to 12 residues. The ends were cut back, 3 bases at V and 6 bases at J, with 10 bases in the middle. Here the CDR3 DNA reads TGCAGCGTTGAGACGGGGGCTGATACGCAGTATTTT. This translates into CSVETGADTQYF.

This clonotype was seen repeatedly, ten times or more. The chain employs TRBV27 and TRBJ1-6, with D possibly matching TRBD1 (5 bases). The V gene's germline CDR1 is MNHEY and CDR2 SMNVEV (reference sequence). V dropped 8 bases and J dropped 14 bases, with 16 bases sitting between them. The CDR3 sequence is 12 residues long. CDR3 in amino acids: CASGWGFRALHF. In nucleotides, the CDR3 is TGTGCCAGCGGCTGGGGATTCAGGGCCCTCCACTTT.

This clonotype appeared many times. Here the CDR3 DNA reads TGTGCCAGTAGTATTTCTGGGGCCAACGTCCTGACTTTC. Translation: CASSISGANVLTF. J is TRBJ2-6 and V is TRBV19; no clear D. Germline lookup yields CDR1 LNHDA and CDR2 SQIVND (reference sequence). The CDR3 is made up of 13 amino acids. V gave up 3 bases and J gave up 1 base, with 1 base separating them.

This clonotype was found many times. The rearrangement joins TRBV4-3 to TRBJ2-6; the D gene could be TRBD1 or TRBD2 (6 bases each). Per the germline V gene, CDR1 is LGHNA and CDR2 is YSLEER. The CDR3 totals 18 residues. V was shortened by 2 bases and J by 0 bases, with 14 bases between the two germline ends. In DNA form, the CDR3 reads TGCGCCAGCAGCCAACAACAGGGAGGTGGCTCTGGGGCCAACGTCCTGACTTTC. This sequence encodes CASSQQQGGGSGANVLTF.

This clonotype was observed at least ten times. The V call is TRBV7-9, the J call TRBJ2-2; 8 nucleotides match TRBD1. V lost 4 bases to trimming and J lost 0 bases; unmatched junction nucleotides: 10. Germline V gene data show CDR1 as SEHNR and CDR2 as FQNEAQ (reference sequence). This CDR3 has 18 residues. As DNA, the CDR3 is TGTGCCAGCAGCTCCTTGTCCGGACAGGGTTCGAACACCGGGGAGCTGTTTTTT. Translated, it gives CASSSLSGQGSNTGELFF.

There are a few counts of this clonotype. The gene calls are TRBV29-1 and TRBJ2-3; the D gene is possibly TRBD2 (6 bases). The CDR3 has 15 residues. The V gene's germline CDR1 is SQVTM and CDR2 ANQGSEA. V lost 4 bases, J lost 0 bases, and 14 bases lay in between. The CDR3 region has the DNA TGCAGCGTTGCGGGGCGGGGACCCAGCACAGATACGCAGTATTTT. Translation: CSVAGRGPSTDTQYF.

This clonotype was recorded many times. Here the CDR3 DNA reads TGCAGTGCTGCTGGGACTAGCGGGACCTTAGAGCAGTTCTTC. This codes for CSAAGTSGTLEQFF. This chain uses TRBV20-1 with TRBJ2-1; TRBD2 matches at 13 bases. The CDR3 is 14 residues long. Germline assignment: CDR1 DFQATT and CDR2 SNEGSKA (reference sequence). V shed 5 bases and J 10 bases; nucleotides not matched to a gene: 8.

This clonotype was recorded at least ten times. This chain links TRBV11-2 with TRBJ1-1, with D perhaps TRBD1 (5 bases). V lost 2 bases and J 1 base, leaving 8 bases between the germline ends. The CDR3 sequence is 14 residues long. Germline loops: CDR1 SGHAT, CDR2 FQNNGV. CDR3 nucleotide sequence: TGTGCCAGCAGCTTAAGGCAGGGGAACACTGAAGCTTTCTTT. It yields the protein CASSLRQGNTEAFF.

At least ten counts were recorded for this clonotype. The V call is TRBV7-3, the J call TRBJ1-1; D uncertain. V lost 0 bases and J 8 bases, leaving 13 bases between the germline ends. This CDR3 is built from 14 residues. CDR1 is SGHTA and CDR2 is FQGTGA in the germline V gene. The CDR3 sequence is CASSLTGPWAEAFF. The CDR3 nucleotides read TGTGCCAGCAGCTTAACAGGCCCCTGGGCAGAAGCTTTCTTT. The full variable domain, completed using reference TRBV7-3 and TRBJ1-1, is GAGVSQTPSNKVTEKGKYVELRCDPISGHTALYWYRQSLGQGPEFLIYFQGTGAADDSGLPNDRFFAVRPEGSVSTLKIQRTERGDSAVYLCASSLTGPWAEAFFGQGTRLTVV.

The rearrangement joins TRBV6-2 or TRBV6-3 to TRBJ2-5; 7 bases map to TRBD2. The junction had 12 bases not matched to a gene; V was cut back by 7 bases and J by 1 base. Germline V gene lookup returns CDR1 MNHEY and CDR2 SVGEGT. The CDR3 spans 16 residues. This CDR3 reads CASTKGTTGFQETQYF. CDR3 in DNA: TGTGCCAGCACCAAAGGGACTACCGGATTCCAAGAGACCCAGTACTTC.

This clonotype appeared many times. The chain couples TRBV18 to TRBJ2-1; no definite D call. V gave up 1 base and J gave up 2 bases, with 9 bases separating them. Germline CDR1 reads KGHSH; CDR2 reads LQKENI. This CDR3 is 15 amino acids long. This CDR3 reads CASSPQSSAYNEQFF. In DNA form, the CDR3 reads TGTGCCAGCTCACCACAAAGCAGCGCCTACAATGAGCAGTTCTTC.